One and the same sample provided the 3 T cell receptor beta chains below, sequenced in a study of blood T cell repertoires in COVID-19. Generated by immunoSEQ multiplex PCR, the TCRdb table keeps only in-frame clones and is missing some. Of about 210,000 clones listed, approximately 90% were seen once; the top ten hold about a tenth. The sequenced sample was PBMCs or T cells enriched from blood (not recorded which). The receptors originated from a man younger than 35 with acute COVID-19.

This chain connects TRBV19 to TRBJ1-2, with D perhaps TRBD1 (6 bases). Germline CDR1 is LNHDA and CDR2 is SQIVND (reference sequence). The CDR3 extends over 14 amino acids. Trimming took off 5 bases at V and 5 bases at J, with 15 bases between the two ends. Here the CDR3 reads CASSARQDVYGYTF. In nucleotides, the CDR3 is TGTGCCAGTAGTGCCCGACAGGACGTTTATGGCTACACCTTC.

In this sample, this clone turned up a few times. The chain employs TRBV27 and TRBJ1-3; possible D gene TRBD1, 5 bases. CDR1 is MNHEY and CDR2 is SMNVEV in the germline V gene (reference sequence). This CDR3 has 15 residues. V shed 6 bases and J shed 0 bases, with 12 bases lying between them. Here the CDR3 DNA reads TGTGCCAGCAGCTGGGACTTCAGCTCTGGAAACACCATATATTTT. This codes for CASSWDFSSGNTIYF.

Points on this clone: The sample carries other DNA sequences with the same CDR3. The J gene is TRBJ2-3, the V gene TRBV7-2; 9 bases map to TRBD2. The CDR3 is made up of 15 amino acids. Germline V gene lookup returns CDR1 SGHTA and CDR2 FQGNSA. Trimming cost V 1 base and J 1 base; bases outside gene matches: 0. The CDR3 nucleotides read TGTGCCAGCAGCTTAGTAGCGGGAGGCACAGATACGCAGTATTTT. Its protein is CASSLVAGGTDTQYF.